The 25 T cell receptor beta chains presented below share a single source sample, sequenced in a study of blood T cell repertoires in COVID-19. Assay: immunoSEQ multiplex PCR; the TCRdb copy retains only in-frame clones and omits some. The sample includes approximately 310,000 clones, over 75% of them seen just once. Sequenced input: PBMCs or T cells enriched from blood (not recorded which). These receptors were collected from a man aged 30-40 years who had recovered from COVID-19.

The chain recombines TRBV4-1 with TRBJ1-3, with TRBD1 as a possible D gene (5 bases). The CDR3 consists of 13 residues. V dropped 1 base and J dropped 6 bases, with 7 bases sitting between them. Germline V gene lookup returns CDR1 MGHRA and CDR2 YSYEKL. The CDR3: CASSQGRVNTIYF. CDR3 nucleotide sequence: TGCGCCAGCAGCCAAGGCAGGGTAAACACCATATATTTT.

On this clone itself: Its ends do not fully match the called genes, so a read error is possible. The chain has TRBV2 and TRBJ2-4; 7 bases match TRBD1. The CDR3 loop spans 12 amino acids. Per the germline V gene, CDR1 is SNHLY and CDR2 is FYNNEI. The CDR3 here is CAGSESGGIQYF. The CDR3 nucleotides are TGTGCCGGCAGTGAATCAGGGGGCATTCAGTACTTC. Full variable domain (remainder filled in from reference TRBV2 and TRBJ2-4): EPEVTQTPSHQVTQMGQEVILRCVPISNHLYFYWYRQILGQKVEFLVSFYNNEISEKSEIFDDQFSVERPDGSNFTLKIRSTKLEDSAMYFCAGSESGGIQYFGAGTRLSVL.

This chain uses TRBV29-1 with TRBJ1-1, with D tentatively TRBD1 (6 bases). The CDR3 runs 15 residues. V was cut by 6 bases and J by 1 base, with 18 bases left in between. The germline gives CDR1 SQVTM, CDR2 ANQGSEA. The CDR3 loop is CSVLSPRTANTEAFF. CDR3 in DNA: TGCAGCGTCCTCTCCCCTCGGACAGCGAACACTGAAGCTTTCTTT. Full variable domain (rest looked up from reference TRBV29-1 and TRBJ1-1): SAVISQKPSRDICQRGTSLTIQCQVDSQVTMMFWYRQQPGQSLTLIATANQGSEATYESGFVIDKFPISRPNLTFSTLTVSNMSPEDSSIYLCSVLSPRTANTEAFFGQGTRLTVV.

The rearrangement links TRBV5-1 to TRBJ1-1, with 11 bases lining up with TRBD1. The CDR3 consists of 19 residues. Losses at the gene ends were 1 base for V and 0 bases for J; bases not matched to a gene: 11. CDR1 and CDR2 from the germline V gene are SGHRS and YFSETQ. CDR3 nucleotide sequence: TGCGCCAGCAGCTTGTATCCGGACAGGGGGCAAGTCCTGAACACTGAAGCTTTCTTT. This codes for CASSLYPDRGQVLNTEAFF.

CDR3 bases: TGCGCCAGCAGCCAAAATCCGGACAGGGGTGCCCAACCTGCGCCCCAGCATTTT. It yields the protein CASSQNPDRGAQPAPQHF. V usage is TRBV4-1 and J usage is TRBJ1-5; 9 bases line up with TRBD1. The CDR3 consists of 18 residues. CDR1 is MGHRA, CDR2 YSYEKL, per germline. With V trimmed by 2 bases and J by 9 bases, 17 bases remained unmatched.

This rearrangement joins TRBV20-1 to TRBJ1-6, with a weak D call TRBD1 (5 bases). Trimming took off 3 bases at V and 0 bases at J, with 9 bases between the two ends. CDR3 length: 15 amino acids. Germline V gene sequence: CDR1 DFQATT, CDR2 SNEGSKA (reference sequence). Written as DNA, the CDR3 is TGCAGTGCTAGTCGGGGGGTCTCCTATAATTCACCCCTCCACTTT. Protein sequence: CSASRGVSYNSPLHF.

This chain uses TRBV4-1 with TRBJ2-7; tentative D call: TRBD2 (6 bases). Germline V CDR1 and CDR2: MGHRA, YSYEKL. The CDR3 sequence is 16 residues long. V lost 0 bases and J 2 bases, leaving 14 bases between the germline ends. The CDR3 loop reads CASSQDTGTSTYEQYF. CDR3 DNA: TGCGCCAGCAGCCAAGATACCGGGACTTCGACCTACGAGCAGTACTTC.

The CDR3, as DNA: TGTGCCAGCTCCTGGGGCGACAGGGGCTACGAGCAGTACTTC. It codes for CASSWGDRGYEQYF. The chain is built from TRBV18 and TRBJ2-7; 8 positions agree with TRBD1. CDR3 length: 14 residues. With V trimmed by 6 bases and J by 3 bases, 7 bases remained unmatched. CDR1 is KGHSH, CDR2 LQKENI, per germline.

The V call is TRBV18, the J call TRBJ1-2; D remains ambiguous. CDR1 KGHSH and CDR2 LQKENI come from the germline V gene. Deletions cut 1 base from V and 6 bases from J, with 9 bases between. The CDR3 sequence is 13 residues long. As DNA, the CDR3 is TGTGCCAGCTCACCACGGCAGGCCGATGGCTACACCTTC. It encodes CASSPRQADGYTF.

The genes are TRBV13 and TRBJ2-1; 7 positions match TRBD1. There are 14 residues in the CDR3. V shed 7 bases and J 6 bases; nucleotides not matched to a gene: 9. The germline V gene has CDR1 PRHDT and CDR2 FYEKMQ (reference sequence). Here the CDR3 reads CASNRQGGINEQFF. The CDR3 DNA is TGTGCCAGCAACCGACAGGGTGGGATCAATGAGCAGTTCTTC.

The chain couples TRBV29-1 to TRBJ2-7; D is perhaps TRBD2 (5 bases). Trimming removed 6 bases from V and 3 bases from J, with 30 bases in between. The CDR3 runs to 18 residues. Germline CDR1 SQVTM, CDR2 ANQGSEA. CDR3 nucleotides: TGCAGCGTCCCCCGAGGATCGGGAATCGCTGGGAACTACTACGAGCAGTACTTC. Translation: CSVPRGSGIAGNYYEQYF.

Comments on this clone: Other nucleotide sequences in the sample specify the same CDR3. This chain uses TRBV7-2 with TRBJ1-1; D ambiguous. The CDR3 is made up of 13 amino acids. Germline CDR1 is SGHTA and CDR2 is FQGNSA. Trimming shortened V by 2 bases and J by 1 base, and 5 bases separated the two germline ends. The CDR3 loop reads CASSLSGNTEAFF. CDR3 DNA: TGTGCCAGCAGCTTATCGGGGAACACTGAAGCTTTCTTT.

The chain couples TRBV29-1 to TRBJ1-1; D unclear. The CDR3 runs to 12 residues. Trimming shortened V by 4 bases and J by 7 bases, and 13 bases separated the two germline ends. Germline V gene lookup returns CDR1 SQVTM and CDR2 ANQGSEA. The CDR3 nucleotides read TGCAGCGTTGTACGGGGTTCAGATGAAGCTTTCTTT. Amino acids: CSVVRGSDEAFF. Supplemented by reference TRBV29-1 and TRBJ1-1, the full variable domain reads SAVISQKPSRDICQRGTSLTIQCQVDSQVTMMFWYRQQPGQSLTLIATANQGSEATYESGFVIDKFPISRPNLTFSTLTVSNMSPEDSSIYLCSVVRGSDEAFFGQGTRLTVV.

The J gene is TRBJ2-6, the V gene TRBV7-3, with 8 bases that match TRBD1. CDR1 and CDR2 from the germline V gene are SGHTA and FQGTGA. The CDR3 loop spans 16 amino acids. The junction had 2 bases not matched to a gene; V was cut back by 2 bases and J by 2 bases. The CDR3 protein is CASSLAGGAGANVLTF. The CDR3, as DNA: TGTGCCAGCAGCTTAGCAGGGGGCGCTGGGGCCAACGTCCTGACTTTC.

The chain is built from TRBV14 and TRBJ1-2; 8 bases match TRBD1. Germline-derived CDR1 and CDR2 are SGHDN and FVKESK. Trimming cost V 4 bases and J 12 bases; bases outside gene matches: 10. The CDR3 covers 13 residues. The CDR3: CASSPRTGSNHTF. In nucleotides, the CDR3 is TGTGCCAGCAGCCCTCGGACAGGGAGTAACCACACCTTC.

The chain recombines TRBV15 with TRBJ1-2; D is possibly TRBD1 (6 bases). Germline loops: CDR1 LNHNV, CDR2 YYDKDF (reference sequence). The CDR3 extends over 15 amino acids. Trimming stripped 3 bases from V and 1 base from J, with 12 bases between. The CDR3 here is CATSRGGGSNYGYTF. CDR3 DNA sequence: TGTGCCACCAGCAGGGGAGGGGGGAGTAACTATGGCTACACCTTC.

The CDR3 here is CASRLVDRAGNTIYF. The CDR3 DNA reads TGTGCCAGCAGGCTTGTGGACAGGGCTGGAAACACCATATATTTT. The V call is TRBV7-8, the J call TRBJ1-3; 8 nucleotides align to TRBD1. Looked up from germline, CDR1 is SGHVS and CDR2 is FQNEAQ. Trimming took 6 bases from V and 2 from J; bases not matched to a gene: 6. The CDR3 sequence is 15 residues long.

CDR3 in amino acids: CASSLGKGFTEAFF. In DNA, the CDR3 is TGTGCCAGCAGCCTCGGGAAGGGATTCACTGAAGCTTTCTTT. The chain combines TRBV6-5 with TRBJ1-1; D is uncertain. The CDR3 sequence is 14 residues long. Germline CDR1 is MNHEY and CDR2 is SVGAGI. Trimming stripped 6 bases from V and 4 bases from J, with 15 bases between.

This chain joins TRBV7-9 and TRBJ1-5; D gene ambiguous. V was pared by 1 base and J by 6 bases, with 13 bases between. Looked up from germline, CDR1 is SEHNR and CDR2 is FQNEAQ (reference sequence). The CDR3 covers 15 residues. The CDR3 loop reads CASSLGAGGGQPQHF. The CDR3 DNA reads TGTGCCAGCAGCTTAGGTGCGGGCGGCGGTCAGCCCCAGCATTTT.

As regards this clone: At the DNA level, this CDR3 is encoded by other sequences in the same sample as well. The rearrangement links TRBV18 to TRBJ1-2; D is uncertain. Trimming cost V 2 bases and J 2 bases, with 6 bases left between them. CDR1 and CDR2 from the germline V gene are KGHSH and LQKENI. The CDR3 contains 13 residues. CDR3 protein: CASSPGGNYGYTF. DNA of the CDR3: TGTGCCAGCTCACCAGGAGGGAACTATGGCTACACCTTC.

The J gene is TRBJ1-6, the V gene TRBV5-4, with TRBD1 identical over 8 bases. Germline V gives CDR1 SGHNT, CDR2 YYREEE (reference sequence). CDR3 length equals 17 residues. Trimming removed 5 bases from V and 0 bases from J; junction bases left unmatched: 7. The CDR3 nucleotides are TGTGCCAGCAGATACGGGACAGGAGGCTCCTATAATTCACCCCTCCACTTT. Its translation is CASRYGTGGSYNSPLHF.

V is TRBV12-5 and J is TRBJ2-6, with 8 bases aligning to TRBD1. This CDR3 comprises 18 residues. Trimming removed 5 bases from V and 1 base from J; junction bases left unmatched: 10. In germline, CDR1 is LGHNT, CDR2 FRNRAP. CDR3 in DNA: TGTGCTAGTGGTCAGAGGACAGGGAGAGAATCTGGGGCCAACGTCCTGACTTTC. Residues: CASGQRTGRESGANVLTF.

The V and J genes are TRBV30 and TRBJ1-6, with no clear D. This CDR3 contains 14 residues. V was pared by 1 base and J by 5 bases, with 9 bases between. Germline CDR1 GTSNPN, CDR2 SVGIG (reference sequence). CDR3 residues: CAWSETLDNSPLHF. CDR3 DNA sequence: TGTGCCTGGAGTGAGACGCTAGATAATTCACCCCTCCACTTT.

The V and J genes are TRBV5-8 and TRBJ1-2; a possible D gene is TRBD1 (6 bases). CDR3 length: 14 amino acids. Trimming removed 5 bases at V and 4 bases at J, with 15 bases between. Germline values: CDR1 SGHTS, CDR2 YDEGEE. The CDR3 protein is CASRHTGPGYGYTF. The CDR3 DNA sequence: TGTGCCAGCAGACACACAGGGCCCGGCTATGGCTACACCTTC.

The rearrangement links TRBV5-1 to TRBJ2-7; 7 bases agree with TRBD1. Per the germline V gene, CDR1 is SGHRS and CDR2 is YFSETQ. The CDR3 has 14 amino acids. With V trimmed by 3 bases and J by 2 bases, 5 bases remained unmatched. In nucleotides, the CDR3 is TGCGCCAGCAGCTATGGGGACAGAGCCTACGAGCAGTACTTC. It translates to CASSYGDRAYEQYF. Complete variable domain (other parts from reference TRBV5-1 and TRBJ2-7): KAGVTQTPRYLIKTRGQQVTLSCSPISGHRSVSWYQQTPGQGLQFLFEYFSETQRNKGNFPGRFSGRQFSNSRSEMNVSTLELGDSALYLCASSYGDRAYEQYFGPGTRLTVT.